This T cell receptor beta chain was identified in a study of CD4+ T cells in melanoma. Data came from immunoSEQ multiplex PCR; TCRdb stores just in-frame clones and leaves some out. The sample holds approximately 110,000 clones, 92% seen once. The germline gives CDR1 LGHNA, CDR2 YNFKEQ. This CDR3 is built from 14 residues. V lost 0 bases and J lost 11; bases outside the gene matches: 3. The chain is built from TRBV4-2 and TRBJ2-1, with 11 bases matching TRBD2. Sequencing input: peripheral blood. This TCR derives from a human donor with melanoma. The CDR3, as DNA: TGTGCCAGCAGCCAAGACCCTAGCGGGGGGAAGCAGTTCTTC. This codes for CASSQDPSGGKQFF.